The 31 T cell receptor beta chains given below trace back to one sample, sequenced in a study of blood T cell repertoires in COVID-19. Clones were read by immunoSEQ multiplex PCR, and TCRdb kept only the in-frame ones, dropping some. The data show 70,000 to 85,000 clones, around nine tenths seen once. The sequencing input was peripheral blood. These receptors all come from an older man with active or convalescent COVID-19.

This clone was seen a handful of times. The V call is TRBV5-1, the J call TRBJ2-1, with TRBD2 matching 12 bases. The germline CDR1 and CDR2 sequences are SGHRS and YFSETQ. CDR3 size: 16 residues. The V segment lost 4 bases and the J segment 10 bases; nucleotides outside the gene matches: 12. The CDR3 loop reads CASSIGTSGWGMEQFF. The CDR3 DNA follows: TGCGCCAGCAGCATTGGGACTAGCGGGTGGGGTATGGAGCAGTTCTTC.

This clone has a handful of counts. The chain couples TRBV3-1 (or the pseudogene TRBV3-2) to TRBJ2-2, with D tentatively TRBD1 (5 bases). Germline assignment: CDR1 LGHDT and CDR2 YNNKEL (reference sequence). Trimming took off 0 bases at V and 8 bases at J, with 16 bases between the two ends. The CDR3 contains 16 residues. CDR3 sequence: CASSQDRRRGGGELFF. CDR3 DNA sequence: TGTGCCAGCAGCCAAGATCGTCGTAGGGGCGGAGGGGAGCTGTTTTTT.

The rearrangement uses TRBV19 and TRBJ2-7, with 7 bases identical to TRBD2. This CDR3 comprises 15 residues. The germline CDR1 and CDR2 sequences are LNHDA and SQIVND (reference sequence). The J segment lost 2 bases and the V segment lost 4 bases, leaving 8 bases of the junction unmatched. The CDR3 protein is CASSKDGTTAYEQYF. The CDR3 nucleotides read TGTGCCAGTAGTAAGGATGGGACTACCGCCTACGAGCAGTACTTC.

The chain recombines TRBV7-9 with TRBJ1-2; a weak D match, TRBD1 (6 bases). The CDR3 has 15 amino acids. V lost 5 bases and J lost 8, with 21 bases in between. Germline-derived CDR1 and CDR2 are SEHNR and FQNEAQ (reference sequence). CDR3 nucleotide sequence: TGTGCCAGCAGCGCTCCGGGACACCCTACTCGGGGCTACACCTTC. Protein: CASSAPGHPTRGYTF.

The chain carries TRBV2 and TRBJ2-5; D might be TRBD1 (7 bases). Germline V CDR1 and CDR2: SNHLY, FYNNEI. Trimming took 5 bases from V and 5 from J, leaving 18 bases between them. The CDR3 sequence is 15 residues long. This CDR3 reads CASSFQGGQAETQYF. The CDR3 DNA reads TGTGCCAGCAGTTTTCAGGGGGGTCAAGCGGAGACCCAGTACTTC.

The CDR3 region has the DNA TGTGCCAGCAGCTTTGGCCGGACAGGGGGTTACAATGAGCAGTTCTTC. This codes for CASSFGRTGGYNEQFF. The chain joins TRBV11-2 to TRBJ2-1, with 10 bases fitting TRBD1. The CDR3 covers 16 residues. Trimming took 3 bases from V and 4 from J; bases not matched to a gene: 6. Germline V gives CDR1 SGHAT, CDR2 FQNNGV.

CDR3 loop: CASSVGDTFSGANVLTF. In nucleotides, the CDR3 is TGTGCCAGCAGCGTAGGGGACACGTTCTCTGGGGCCAACGTCCTGACTTTC. This chain links TRBV9 with TRBJ2-6; D may be TRBD1 (6 bases). Between the trimmed V and J ends, which lost 0 bases and 0 bases, there was a span of 10 bases. CDR1 is SGDLS and CDR2 is YYNGEE in the germline V gene. This CDR3 is 17 amino acids long.

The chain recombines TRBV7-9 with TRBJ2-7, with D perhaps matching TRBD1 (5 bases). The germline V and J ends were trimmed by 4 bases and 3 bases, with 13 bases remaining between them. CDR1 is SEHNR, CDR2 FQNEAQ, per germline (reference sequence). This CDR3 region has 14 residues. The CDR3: CASSSRVRGYEQYF. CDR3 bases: TGTGCCAGCAGCTCCAGGGTAAGGGGCTACGAGCAGTACTTC. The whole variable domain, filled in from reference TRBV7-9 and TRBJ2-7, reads DTGVSQNPRHKITKRGQNVTFRCDPISEHNRLYWYRQTLGQGPEFLTYFQNEAQLEKSRLLSDRFSAERPKGSFSTLEIQRTEQGDSAMYLCASSSRVRGYEQYFGPGTRLTVT.

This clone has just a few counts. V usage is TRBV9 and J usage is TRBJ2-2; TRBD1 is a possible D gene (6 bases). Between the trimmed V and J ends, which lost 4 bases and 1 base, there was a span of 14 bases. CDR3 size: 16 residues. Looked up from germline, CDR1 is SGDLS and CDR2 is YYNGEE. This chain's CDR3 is CASSSLGQRNTGELFF. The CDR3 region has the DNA TGTGCCAGCAGCTCCCTAGGACAGAGGAACACCGGGGAGCTGTTTTTT.

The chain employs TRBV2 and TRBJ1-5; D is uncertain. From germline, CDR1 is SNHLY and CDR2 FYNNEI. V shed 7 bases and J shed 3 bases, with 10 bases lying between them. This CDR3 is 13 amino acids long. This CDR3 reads CASKEGHNQPQHF. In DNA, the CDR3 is TGTGCCAGCAAGGAGGGCCACAATCAGCCCCAGCATTTT.

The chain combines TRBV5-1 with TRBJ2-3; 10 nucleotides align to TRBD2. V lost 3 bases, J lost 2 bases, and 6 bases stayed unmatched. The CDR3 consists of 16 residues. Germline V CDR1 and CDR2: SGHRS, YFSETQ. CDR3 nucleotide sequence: TGCGCCAGCAGCTCCTCTAGCGGGAGCCTCACAGATACGCAGTATTTT. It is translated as CASSSSSGSLTDTQYF.

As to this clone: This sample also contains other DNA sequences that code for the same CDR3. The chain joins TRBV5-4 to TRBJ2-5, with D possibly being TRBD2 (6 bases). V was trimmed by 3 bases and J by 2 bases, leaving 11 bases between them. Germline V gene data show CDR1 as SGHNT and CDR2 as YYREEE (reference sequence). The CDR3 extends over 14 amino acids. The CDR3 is CASSSGTSQETQYF. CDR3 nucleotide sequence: TGTGCCAGCAGCTCAGGGACTTCACAAGAGACCCAGTACTTC. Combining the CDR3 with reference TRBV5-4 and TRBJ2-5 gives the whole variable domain ETGVTQSPTHLIKTRGQQVTLRCSSQSGHNTVSWYQQALGQGPQFIFQYYREEENGRGNFPPRFSGLQFPNYSSELNVNALELDDSALYLCASSSGTSQETQYFGPGTRLLVL.

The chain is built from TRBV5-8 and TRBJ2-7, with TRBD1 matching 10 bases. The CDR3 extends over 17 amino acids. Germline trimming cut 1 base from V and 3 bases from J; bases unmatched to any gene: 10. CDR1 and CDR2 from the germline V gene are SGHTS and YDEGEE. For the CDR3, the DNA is TGTGCCAGCAGCTTGTTTTTCGGGAGGGACAGGGGCTACGAGCAGTACTTC. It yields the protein CASSLFFGRDRGYEQYF.

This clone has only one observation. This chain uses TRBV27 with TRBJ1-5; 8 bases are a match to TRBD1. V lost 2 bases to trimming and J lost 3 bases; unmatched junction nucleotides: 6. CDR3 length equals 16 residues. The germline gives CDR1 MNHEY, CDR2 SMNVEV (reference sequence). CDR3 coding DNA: TGTGCCAGCAGTTTAACCGGGACAGGATCCAATCAGCCCCAGCATTTT. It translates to CASSLTGTGSNQPQHF.

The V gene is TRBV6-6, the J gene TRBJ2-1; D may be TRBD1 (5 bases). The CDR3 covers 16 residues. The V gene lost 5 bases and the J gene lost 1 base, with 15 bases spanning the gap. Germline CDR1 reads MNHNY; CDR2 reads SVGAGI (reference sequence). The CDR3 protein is CASSRPQGSSYNEQFF. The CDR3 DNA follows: TGTGCCAGCAGTCGACCTCAGGGATCTTCCTACAATGAGCAGTTCTTC.

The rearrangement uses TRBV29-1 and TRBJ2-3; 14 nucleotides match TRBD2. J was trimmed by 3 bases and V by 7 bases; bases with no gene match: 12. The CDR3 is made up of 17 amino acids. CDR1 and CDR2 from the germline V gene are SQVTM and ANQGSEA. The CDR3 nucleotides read TGCAGCGCCGCCGGGGGACTAGCGGGAGTTGAGACAGATACGCAGTATTTT. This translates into CSAAGGLAGVETDTQYF.

CDR3 loop: CASSGRQGRTDTQYF. Here the CDR3 DNA reads TGTGCCAGCAGTGGGAGACAGGGGCGCACAGATACGCAGTATTTT. The chain joins TRBV2 to TRBJ2-3; 8 bases agree with TRBD1. Trimming took 4 bases from V and 1 from J; bases not matched to a gene: 4. Germline-derived CDR1 and CDR2 are SNHLY and FYNNEI. This CDR3 comprises 15 residues.

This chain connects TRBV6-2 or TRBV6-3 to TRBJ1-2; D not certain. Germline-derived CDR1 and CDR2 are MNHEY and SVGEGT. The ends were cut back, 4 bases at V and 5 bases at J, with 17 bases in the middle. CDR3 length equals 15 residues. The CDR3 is CASSSTPPGNYGYTF. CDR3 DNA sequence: TGTGCCAGCAGTTCTACCCCGCCGGGGAATTATGGCTACACCTTC.

CDR3 in DNA: TGTGCCTGGAGGCAGAACCCGCTACAGGGTATGAACACTGAAGCTTTCTTT. Translated: CAWRQNPLQGMNTEAFF. This chain links TRBV30 with TRBJ1-1, with a possible D match to TRBD1 (6 bases). This CDR3 spans 17 amino acids. The V end lost 3 bases, the J end lost 0 bases, and 20 bases lay between the germline ends. The V gene's germline CDR1 is GTSNPN and CDR2 SVGIG (reference sequence).

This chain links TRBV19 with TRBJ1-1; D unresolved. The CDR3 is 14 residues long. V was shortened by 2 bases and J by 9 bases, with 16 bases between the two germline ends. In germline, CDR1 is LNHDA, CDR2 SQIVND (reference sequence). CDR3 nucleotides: TGTGCCAGTAGTATAAGGCAGAGAAGCGTTAAAGCTTTCTTT. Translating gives CASSIRQRSVKAFF. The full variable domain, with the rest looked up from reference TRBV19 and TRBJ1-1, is DGGITQSPKYLFRKEGQNVTLSCEQNLNHDAMYWYRQDPGQGLRLIYYSQIVNDFQKGDIAEGYSVSREKKESFPLTVTSAQKNPTAFYLCASSIRQRSVKAFFGQGTRLTVV.

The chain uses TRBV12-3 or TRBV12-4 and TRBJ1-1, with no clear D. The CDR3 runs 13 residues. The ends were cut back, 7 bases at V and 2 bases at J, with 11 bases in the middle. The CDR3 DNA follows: TGTGCCAGCAAGTCAAGCGGTAACACTGAAGCTTTCTTT. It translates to CASKSSGNTEAFF.

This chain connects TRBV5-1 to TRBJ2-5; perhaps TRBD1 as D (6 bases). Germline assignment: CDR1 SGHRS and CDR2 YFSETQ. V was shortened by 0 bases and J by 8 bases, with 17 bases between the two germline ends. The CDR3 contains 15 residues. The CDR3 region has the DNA TGCGCCAGCAGCTTGGGTAGGACAGATTGGGGCACCCAGTACTTC. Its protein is CASSLGRTDWGTQYF.

This CDR3 reads CAWSVIGLTDTQYF. CDR3 sequence (DNA): TGTGCCTGGAGTGTAATCGGACTCACAGATACGCAGTATTTT. This chain links TRBV30 with TRBJ2-3; D perhaps matches TRBD2 (5 bases). With 0 bases removed from V and 2 bases from J, the gap between germline ends came to 9 bases. CDR1 GTSNPN and CDR2 SVGIG come from the germline V gene (reference sequence). This CDR3 is built from 14 residues.

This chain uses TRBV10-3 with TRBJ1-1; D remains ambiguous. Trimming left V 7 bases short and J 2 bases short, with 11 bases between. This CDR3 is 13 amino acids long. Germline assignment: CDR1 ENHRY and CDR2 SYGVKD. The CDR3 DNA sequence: TGTGCCATCAATCTGGGCCCTAACACTGAAGCTTTCTTT. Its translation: CAINLGPNTEAFF.

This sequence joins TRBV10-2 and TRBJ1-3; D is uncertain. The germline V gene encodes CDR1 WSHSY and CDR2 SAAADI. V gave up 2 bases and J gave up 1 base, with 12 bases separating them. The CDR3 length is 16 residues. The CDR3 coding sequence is TGCGCCAGCAGTGAGCTTCCGGGGTCTTCTGGAAACACCATATATTTT. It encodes CASSELPGSSGNTIYF.

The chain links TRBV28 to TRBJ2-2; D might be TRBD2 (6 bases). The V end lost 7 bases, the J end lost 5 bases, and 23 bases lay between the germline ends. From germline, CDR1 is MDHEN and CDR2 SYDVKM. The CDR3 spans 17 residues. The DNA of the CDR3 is TGTGCCAGCATCCCGACTAGTATGGCTCAAACAACCGGGGAGCTGTTTTTT. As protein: CASIPTSMAQTTGELFF.

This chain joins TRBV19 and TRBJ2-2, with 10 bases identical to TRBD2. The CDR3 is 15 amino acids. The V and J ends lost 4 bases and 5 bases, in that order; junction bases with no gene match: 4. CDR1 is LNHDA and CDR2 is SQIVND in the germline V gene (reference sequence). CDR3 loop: CASSTLAGVTGELFF. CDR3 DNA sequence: TGTGCCAGTAGTACGCTAGCGGGAGTTACCGGGGAGCTGTTTTTT.

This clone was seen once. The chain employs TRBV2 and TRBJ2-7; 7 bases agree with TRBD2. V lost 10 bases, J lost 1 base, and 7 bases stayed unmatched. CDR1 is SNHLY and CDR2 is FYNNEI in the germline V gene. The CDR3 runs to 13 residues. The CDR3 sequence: CATEPRGSYEQYF. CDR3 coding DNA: TGTGCCACCGAGCCGCGGGGGTCCTACGAGCAGTACTTC.

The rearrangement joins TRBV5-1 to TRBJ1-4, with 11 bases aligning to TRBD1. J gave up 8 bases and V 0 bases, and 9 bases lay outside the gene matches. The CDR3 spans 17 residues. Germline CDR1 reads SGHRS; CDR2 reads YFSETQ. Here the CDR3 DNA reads TGCGCCAGCAGCTTGGAAGGACAGGGGGCCAACGGGGAAAAACTGTTTTTT. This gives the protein CASSLEGQGANGEKLFF.

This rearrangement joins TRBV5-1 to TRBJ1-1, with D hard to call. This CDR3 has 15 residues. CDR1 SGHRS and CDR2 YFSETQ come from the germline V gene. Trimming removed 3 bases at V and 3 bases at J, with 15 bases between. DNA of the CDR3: TGCGCCAGCAGCTGGCGGGCAGGAGAGGACACTGAAGCTTTCTTT. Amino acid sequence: CASSWRAGEDTEAFF.

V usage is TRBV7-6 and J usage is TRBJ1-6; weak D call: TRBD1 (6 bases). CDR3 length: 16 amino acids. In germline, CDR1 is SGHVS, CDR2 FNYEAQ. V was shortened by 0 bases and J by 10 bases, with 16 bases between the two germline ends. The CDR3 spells CASSLASAQGQSPLHF. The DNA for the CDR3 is TGTGCCAGCAGCTTAGCGTCGGCCCAGGGACAATCACCCCTCCACTTT.